This T cell receptor beta chain was captured in a study of glioma-infiltrating T cells after dendritic cell vaccination. The junction had 5 bases not matched to a gene; V was cut back by 6 bases and J by 5 bases. The CDR3 covers 13 residues. Germline loops: CDR1 SNHLY, CDR2 FYNNEI. Sequencing used immunoSEQ multiplex PCR; TCRdb keeps in-frame clones, though not all of them. The table lists about 82,000 clones, about 90% of them singletons, with approximately 2.9% in the top ten. Material: blood, obtained before dendritic cell vaccination. This sequence originates from a human donor with glioblastoma. The chain uses TRBV2 and TRBJ2-5; 8 bases are shared with TRBD1. The CDR3 loop is CASSEDRDETQYF. Here the CDR3 DNA reads TGTGCCAGCAGCGAGGACAGGGACGAGACCCAGTACTTC.